This T cell receptor (beta chain) was obtained from a study of cytomegalovirus exposure and HLA in healthy donors (dated by TCRdb to the late 2010s). Context from the whole study: An earlier analysis of roughly 610 of the donors reported approximately 300 Gb of sequence data and 117 million unique TCR beta sequences obtained from approximately 180 million T cells. An early release that covered some 640 HLA-typed donors contained 250 to 350 gigabases of sequencing data and tens of millions of unique TCR sequences. Of the approximately 400 genotyped donors, about 84% fell in the genetic ancestry cluster associated with self-reported Caucasian donors. The aim of the study was to test whether cataloging public T cell receptors could identify signatures of past pathogen exposure. The T cell repertoires of under 750 subjects were profiled by immunosequencing and related to cytomegalovirus serostatus. Along with the approximately 620-subject first cohort, a separate validation cohort of over a hundred different subjects was used. The study combined high-throughput TCR immunosequencing, statistical association of individual TCRs with disease status, and machine learning to predict cytomegalovirus infection status. In a later analysis, previously published TCR beta repertoires from fewer than 750 donors were re-analyzed and high-resolution HLA genotyping was added so that TCR occurrence patterns could be studied. In the later analysis, no new phenotypic data were used to find candidate immune exposures; instead, reliance was placed on TCR beta sequences and their occurrence across donors. To decide whether each TCR beta V gene segment behaved as functional or pseudogenic, an earlier analysis of some 540 of the donors relied on high-throughput TCR beta sequencing. Alongside the repertoire data, information on donor age, sex, ethnicity and CMV serostatus was compiled. In a later genetic analysis, genome-wide SNP genotypes for about 55% of the roughly 670 donors were used, and that subset was treated as a discovery cohort. All discovery cohort repertoires had been generated on a single sequencing platform. HLA typing covered class I and class II loci at four-digit resolution. Typing coverage varied by locus: roughly 629-630 donors for A, B, C, DRB1 and DQB1; about 520 for DQA1; over 600 for DPA1; under 490 for DPB1. About 5 DR-DQ haplotypes were handled as single units for association and clustering, since linkage in the cohort was strong. Across some 400 genotyped donors of the cohort, an average of roughly 230,000 unique TCR beta nucleotide sequences per donor were sequenced, and 15% to 20% of those sequences were non-productive. Broad study findings and their caveats: Broadly in line with IMGT annotations, most TCR beta V segments showed up in productive rearrangements about 90% or about 30% of the time in an earlier analysis of around 550 of the donors. Most CMV-associated TCR beta chains appeared to be HLA-restricted in a later analysis, and the HLA associations seemed to be driven largely by CMV exposure. At a false discovery rate of 0.05, a later analysis linked roughly 17,000 TCR beta sequences to specific HLA alleles. A further reported finding was that TCR beta sequences accurately predicted the HLA-A and HLA-B alleles for most subjects in the first cohort. While some public TCRs were present in many individuals, most TCR sequences turned up only very rarely across donors. Because HLA typing was missing for some donors at each locus, association tests included only the typed subset. Sequencing depth was assumed to be roughly uniform across donors in the presence/absence analyses, though that assumption may not hold. About 15 rarely observed V segments, including chromosome 9 orphons, were excluded from the earlier analysis of some 590 of the donors because counts were too low. Immune exposure information for the cohort was limited to CMV serostatus. The study gave a list of 150 to 200 TCR beta chains associated with cytomegalovirus. The sequencing pipeline was judged likely to have produced a cluster of highly shared sequence variants as a technical artifact. When HLA alleles, especially DR and DQ, strongly co-occurred, attributing TCR associations to individual alleles was difficult. In a later analysis, HLA-associated TCR beta chains showed more clonal expansion and lower generation probabilities than non-associated chains that were equally common. The classifier was reported to diagnose cytomegalovirus status with high specificity and sensitivity in both the original cohort and the validation cohort. Linkage disequilibrium might explain the correlated functional status among segregating V segments, but an unknown experimental factor could not be ruled out. Several of the top co-occurrence clusters appeared to be linked to parvovirus B19, influenza, CMV and Epstein-Barr virus, according to a later analysis. The 87-base-pair reads could not distinguish some IMGT-functional V segments, including TRBV6-2 and TRBV6-3, so those segments were excluded. In vitro tests confirmed that three of the cytomegalovirus-associated TCR beta chains recognize cytomegalovirus antigens. Only TCR beta chains were sequenced in this cohort, and the absence of alpha or paired-chain data limited detectable features. Compared with the roughly 670-donor mean, donors in an Asian-associated ancestry cluster had fewer N-insertions in productive TCRs, according to a later genetic analysis. A later analysis found that TCR association rates varied across HLA loci, with DRB1 alleles showing the most associated TCRs and HLA-C alleles the fewest. In a later genetic analysis, a missense DCLRE1C variant was associated with V-gene and J-gene trimming of TCR beta chains, and the association was replicated in an independent cohort. The authors suggested that the approach could potentially be extended to other disease states and immunological phenotypes.

Notes on this clone: The antigen this receptor binds is unknown. No quality values exist for individual bases; no much larger clone is one base distant.

CDR1 and CDR2 are read off the germline V gene as MNHNS and SASEGT. V loses 1 base at its end and J loses 2 bases; junction bases beyond the gene matches: 8. Including the terminal cysteine and phenylalanine, the CDR3 comprises 19 residues. The read is trimmed to its CDR3 DNA, 57 bases read in frame from base 1. Libraries were constructed by the immunoSEQ multiplex PCR assay. The multiplex PCR relied on a mix of 60 forward primers for TCR Vbeta segments and 13 reverse primers for TCR Jbeta segments. The CDR3 region of rearranged TCR beta genes was amplified from genomic DNA with a multiplex PCR assay. The amplified TCR beta libraries were sequenced on the Illumina HiSeq System as 87-base-pair reads. On the study's bioinformatics: A later analysis counted about 76 million unique TCR beta chains across the roughly 700 repertoires, and some 12 million of these chains were shared by at least two donors. A nearest-neighbor algorithm error-corrected the raw reads and collapsed the reads into unique sequences, merging closely related sequences to remove PCR and sequencing errors. To assign V, D and J gene segments, CDR3 sequences were aligned to IMGT reference sequences. Each retained sequence needed at least a six-nucleotide match to both a V gene segment and a J gene segment. Rearrangements were classified as productive when the CDR3 lacked stop codons and remained in frame with V and J, and all other rearrangements were classified as non-productive. Following IMGT convention, CDR3 was defined as the stretch from the second conserved V-encoded cysteine up to the conserved J-encoded phenylalanine. The earlier analysis of around 640 of the donors excluded sequences that lacked an unambiguous match to a single V gene segment. An earlier analysis of some 610 of the donors called V segments functional above 56.7% productive rearrangements and segregating when the between-donor standard deviation exceeded 5%. To diagnose cytomegalovirus status from the catalog of TCR beta chain sequences, a statistical classification framework was built. V and J gene assignment, in a later analysis, came from comparing TCR nucleotide sequences with IMGT/GENE-DB human TR gene sequences. Using the TCRdist pipeline, a later analysis assigned CDR3 sequences along with most-parsimonious VDJ recombination scenarios. A later analysis defined each TCR beta chain by its CDR3 amino acid sequence plus V-gene family, and excluded reads lacking a unique V-gene family. A later analysis removed nearly 600 highly shared, low-generation-probability nucleotide sequences to deal with suspected cross-contamination and a sequencing artifact. In a later analysis, a clonal expansion index for each public chain was calculated from normalized within-repertoire ranks of inferred template counts. Generation probabilities in a later analysis came from a VDJ recombination model fitted to out-of-frame rearrangements, and those results were checked against IGoR. In a later analysis, TCR-TCR, TCR-HLA and TCR-CMV co-occurrence was scored with hypergeometric tests, and a repertoire-size bias correction was applied to TCR pairs. A later analysis estimated false discovery rates by permuting HLA or CMV assignments 20 times. In a later analysis, co-occurring TCRs were grouped using DBSCAN, and TCRdist sequence similarity was added for clustering within HLA-allele-positive subsets. Co-occurrence clustering excluded repertoires with fewer than 30,000 or more than 120,000 public chains, plus five with anomalous nucleotide sharing. This is the immuneACCESS table as TCRdb keeps it, with only in-frame sequences that have V and J called. A part of the clones is gone; compared with another copy, unresolved V genes explain less than half, and the rest is unexplained. The V and J calls and clone size come from that table; D and trimming were worked out from the DNA. Across this sample there are 95,000 to 150,000 clones, with 77% seen only once. The ten largest make up around 3.9% of the sample.

The cohort comprised under 700 healthy bone marrow donors. All cohort members were sampled while nominally healthy, although unrecorded immune exposures were likely present. CMV serostatus was recorded as positive for roughly 290 and negative for about 50% of the 666 cohort members, whereas no CMV serostatus was recorded for the donor in question. A peripheral blood sample was collected from each donor, and TCR beta sequencing was performed on peripheral blood mononuclear cells. The Qiagen DNeasy Blood Extraction Kit was used to extract genomic DNA from the blood cell samples. The chain is encoded by TRBV6-1 joined to TRBJ2-7, and TRBD2 matches 16 of the central bases. The sequencing input was PBMCs. The sequence was collected from a human donor in good health. The DNA sequence is given as TGTGCCAGCAGTGAAGAGCAGGGACTAGCGGGAGGGTGGCCCTACGAGCAGTACTTC. It translates as CASSEEQGLAGGWPYEQYF.